The 14 T cell receptor beta chains in this list originate from one sample, sequenced in a study of Tregs in tolerant kidney transplant recipients. Using immunoSEQ multiplex PCR, the repertoire was profiled, and TCRdb retains in-frame clones only, with some absent. This sample yields 75,000 to 80,000 clones, of which roughly 90% are seen a single time; 0.34% belongs to the top ten. The sequencing used Tregs from blood, collected before the transplant. Receptors originate from a human donor who received a combined kidney and bone marrow transplant.

J is TRBJ2-3 and V is TRBV5-5; D unclear. This CDR3 has 14 residues. From germline, CDR1 is SGHKS and CDR2 YYEKEE (reference sequence). Trimming cost V 0 bases and J 3 bases, with 8 bases left between them. The CDR3 is CASSLAAATDTQYF. CDR3 bases: TGTGCCAGCAGCTTGGCTGCGGCTACAGATACGCAGTATTTT.

The chain has TRBV9 and TRBJ1-4; D gene unclear. V dropped 0 bases and J dropped 3 bases, with 9 bases sitting between them. The CDR3 runs 15 residues. Germline assignment: CDR1 SGDLS and CDR2 YYNGEE. The CDR3 bases are TGTGCCAGCAGCGTAGGAGCAAGGGCTAATGAAAAACTGTTTTTT. It translates to CASSVGARANEKLFF.

This clone was seen a few times. The chain joins TRBV2 to TRBJ2-1; a weak D match, TRBD2 (5 bases). CDR3 length: 15 residues. Germline V gene lookup returns CDR1 SNHLY and CDR2 FYNNEI. Trimming took off 7 bases at V and 2 bases at J, with 15 bases between the two ends. The CDR3 DNA reads TGTGCCAGCATCCCCAACGAGGGCCCCTACAATGAGCAGTTCTTC. This gives the protein CASIPNEGPYNEQFF.

The rearrangement joins TRBV28 to TRBJ2-7, with 7 positions matching TRBD2. The CDR3 totals 14 residues. Germline CDR1 is MDHEN and CDR2 is SYDVKM. V was pared by 2 bases and J by 6 bases, with 7 bases of the junction left unmatched. The CDR3 here is CASSLGGSKREQYF. CDR3 DNA sequence: TGTGCCAGCAGTTTAGGCGGGAGTAAGCGCGAGCAGTACTTC.

CDR3 coding DNA: TGTGCCAGCAGTTACTGGGGTAGCGGGAAACAAGAGACCCAGTACTTC. As protein: CASSYWGSGKQETQYF. V gene TRBV6-5 combines with J gene TRBJ2-5; TRBD2 matches at 8 bases. Germline CDR1 is MNHEY and CDR2 is SVGAGI. The CDR3 is made up of 16 amino acids. V dropped 1 base and J dropped 2; count of bases not matched to a gene: 6.

The chain combines TRBV5-6 with TRBJ1-2; no clear D. V was pared by 0 bases and J by 2 bases, with 5 bases between. The CDR3 extends over 13 amino acids. Germline V CDR1 and CDR2: SGHDT, YYEEEE. CDR3 bases: TGTGCCAGCAGCTTGGGCAAAAACTATGGCTACACCTTC. This encodes CASSLGKNYGYTF.

V gene TRBV19 combines with J gene TRBJ2-5, with 12 nucleotides matching TRBD2. The CDR3 is made up of 15 amino acids. The V gene end was trimmed by 7 bases and the J gene end by 4 bases; junction bases not matched to a gene: 7. Germline V gene sequence: CDR1 LNHDA, CDR2 SQIVND (reference sequence). The CDR3 DNA reads TGTGCCAGTATGCTAGCGGGAGGGCCTGGAGAGACCCAGTACTTC. Translated: CASMLAGGPGETQYF.

V usage is TRBV5-8 and J usage is TRBJ2-5, with D unresolved. Trimming removed 2 bases at V and 4 bases at J, with 3 bases between. This CDR3 contains 11 residues. Germline V gene lookup returns CDR1 SGHTS and CDR2 YDEGEE. The CDR3: CASSFSETQYF. CDR3 in DNA: TGTGCCAGCAGCTTTTCAGAGACCCAGTACTTC.

This chain links TRBV6-5 with TRBJ1-4; TRBD1 aligns across 8 bases. Germline-derived CDR1 and CDR2 are MNHEY and SVGAGI. Germline trimming cut 4 bases from V and 7 bases from J; bases unmatched to any gene: 5. The CDR3 is 14 residues long. This chain's CDR3 is CASSFTGGSEKLFF. In nucleotides, the CDR3 is TGTGCCAGCAGTTTCACAGGGGGGAGTGAAAAACTGTTTTTT.

This clone was picked up one time. Here the CDR3 DNA reads TGTGCCAGCAGCTTCCATTTGGGACAGGGGGCGAACGGGGAGCTGTTTTTT. Protein: CASSFHLGQGANGELFF. The chain is built from TRBV7-3 and TRBJ2-2; TRBD1 matches at 12 bases. Germline V gives CDR1 SGHTA, CDR2 FQGTGA. This CDR3 has 17 amino acids. With V trimmed by 3 bases and J by 7 bases, 9 bases remained unmatched.

This clone came up once. The chain couples TRBV7-2 to TRBJ2-1, with 9 bases fitting TRBD1. The CDR3 has 12 residues. Germline values: CDR1 SGHTA, CDR2 FQGNSA. With 11 bases clipped from V and 7 bases from J, the junction kept 6 bases outside the gene matches. The CDR3 nucleotides are TGTGCCTCCGGGACAGGGTGGAATGAGCAGTTCTTC. Translating gives CASGTGWNEQFF. Full variable domain (remainder filled in from reference TRBV7-2 and TRBJ2-1): GAGVSQSPSNKVTEKGKDVELRCDPISGHTALYWYRQSLGQGLEFLIYFQGNSAPDKSGLPSDRFSAERTGGSVSTLTIQRTQQEDSAVYLCASGTGWNEQFFGPGTRLTVL.

The gene calls are TRBV7-2 and TRBJ2-5; D possibly corresponds to TRBD2 (5 bases). The CDR3 is 14 residues long. V lost 5 bases and J lost 5, with 15 bases in between. Germline CDR1 SGHTA, CDR2 FQGNSA. The CDR3 DNA sequence: TGTGCCAGCAGCATACTAGTCCTCATGGAGACCCAGTACTTC. Translated, it gives CASSILVLMETQYF.

The rearrangement uses TRBV5-4 and TRBJ2-7, with TRBD2 matching 10 bases. This CDR3 has 14 amino acids. V lost 5 bases to trimming and J lost 3 bases; unmatched junction nucleotides: 5. CDR1 is SGHNT, CDR2 YYREEE, per germline (reference sequence). The CDR3 protein is CASRPGLADYEQYF. CDR3 nucleotide sequence: TGTGCCAGCAGACCCGGACTAGCGGACTACGAGCAGTACTTC.

The V and J genes are TRBV5-1 and TRBJ2-7, with 8 bases lining up with TRBD2. The CDR3 runs to 15 residues. Looked up from germline, CDR1 is SGHRS and CDR2 is YFSETQ. V shed 0 bases, J shed 3 bases, and the junction held 5 bases outside the gene matches. This CDR3 reads CASSLAGGALYEQYF. The DNA for the CDR3 is TGCGCCAGCAGCTTGGCCGGGGGGGCTCTCTACGAGCAGTACTTC.